This entry describes one TCR beta chain. This sample stems from a study of shared clonotypes between healthy human individuals. Study-level background: CD4 naive and CD4 memory each took three plates per donor, while CD8 naive took two and CD8 memory one.

This table comes from immunoSEQ multiplex PCR, and its TCRdb copy is limited to in-frame clones, with some not included. The data hold about 2.2 million clones, with approximately 92% observed a single time. The naive CD8 fraction comprised CD45RO-negative cells positively selected for CCR7 and excluded terminally differentiated effector memory CD45RA+ cells. V was clipped by 0 bases and J by 5 bases, with 20 bases between them. This CDR3 comprises 18 residues. Germline CDR1 and CDR2: SGDLS and YYNGEE. Sequenced input: naive CD8+ T cells from PBMCs. The sequence was obtained from a man aged 18 to 35 in good health. Some clones in this sample may be carry-over from other donors' samples. The chain joins TRBV9 to TRBJ1-4; possibly TRBD1 for D (6 bases). The CDR3 DNA sequence: TGTGCCAGCAGCGTAGCCCCTTACAGGGAAAGGAGAAATGAAAAACTGTTTTTT. Its protein product is CASSVAPYRERRNEKLFF.